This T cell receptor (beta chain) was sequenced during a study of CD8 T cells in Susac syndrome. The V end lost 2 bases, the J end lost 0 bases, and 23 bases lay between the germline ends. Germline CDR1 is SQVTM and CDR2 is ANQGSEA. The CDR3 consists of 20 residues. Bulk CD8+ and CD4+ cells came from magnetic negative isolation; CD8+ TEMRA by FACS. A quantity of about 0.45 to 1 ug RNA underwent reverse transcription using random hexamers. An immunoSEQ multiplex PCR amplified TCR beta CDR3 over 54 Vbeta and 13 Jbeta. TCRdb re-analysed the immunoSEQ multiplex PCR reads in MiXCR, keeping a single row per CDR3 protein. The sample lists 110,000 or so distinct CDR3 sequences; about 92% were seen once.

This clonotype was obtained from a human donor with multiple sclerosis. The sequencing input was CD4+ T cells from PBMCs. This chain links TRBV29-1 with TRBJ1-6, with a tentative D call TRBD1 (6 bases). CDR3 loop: CSVERGRTTPFNSYNSPLHF. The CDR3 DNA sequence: TGCAGCGTTGAAAGGGGGAGGACAACCCCATTTAACTCCTATAATTCACCCCTCCACTTT.